This T cell receptor (beta chain) is from a study of human T cells and chemical hapten exposure. Looking at the study overall: There were weekly diphenylcyclopropenone doses to the scalp for patients throughout the roughly 24-week study. Notes on the study in general: Controls formed significantly fewer large CDR3 similarity clusters than expanded TCRs did.

Many counts were recorded for this clonotype. Its antigen is not identified. Specified time point: patch test 2, 6 weeks after DPC sensitization. Treatment defined: therapeutic diphenylcyclopropenone sensitization with weekly scalp DPC. TCRdb re-called the RACE reads with MiXCR, one entry per CDR3 protein. The profile shows about 84,000 distinct CDR3 sequences, about 10% of them singletons. The specimen was whole blood, collected in connection with sensitization to the hapten diphenylcyclopropenone (DPC). The receptor comes from a woman aged 45-60 years with alopecia areata. Some clones in this sample may be carry-over from other donors' samples.

CDR3 residues: CSVIAGGQTGELFF. The DNA of the CDR3 is TGCAGCGTTATAGCGGGAGGGCAGACCGGGGAGCTGTTTTTT. This chain joins TRBV29-1 and TRBJ2-2, with 11 bases that match TRBD2. The CDR3 runs 14 residues. V shed 5 bases, J shed 5 bases, and the junction held 4 bases outside the gene matches. Germline lookup yields CDR1 SQVTM and CDR2 ANQGSEA.